This TCR beta chain was sequenced in a study of blood T cell repertoires in COVID-19. Generated by immunoSEQ multiplex PCR, the TCRdb table keeps only in-frame clones and is missing some. The profile covers 130,000 to 150,000 clones, with about 80% appearing a single time and approximately 3.6% taken by the ten largest. V lost 3 bases and J 0 bases, leaving 15 bases between the germline ends. The CDR3 runs 16 residues. Per the germline V gene, CDR1 is KGHSH and CDR2 is LQKENI. The specimen sequenced was peripheral blood. The rearrangement uses TRBV18 and TRBJ2-7; tentative D call: TRBD2 (7 bases). The clonotype originates from a man in his 70s who had recovered from COVID-19. As DNA, the CDR3 is TGTGCCAGCTCACCCCTGGGGGGGGCCCGCTCCTACGAGCAGTACTTC. Translation gives CASSPLGGARSYEQYF.